This T cell receptor beta chain originates from a study of T-cell memory formation after mild COVID-19. TCRdb reprocessed the 5' RACE reads via MiXCR and lists one record per CDR3 protein. The data hold fewer than 350,000 distinct CDR3 sequences, with more than 13% observed a single time. V lost 3 bases and J 1 base, leaving 11 bases between the germline ends. Germline lookup yields CDR1 PRHDT and CDR2 FYEKMQ (reference sequence). CDR3 length: 15 residues. The chain has TRBV13 and TRBJ2-3; D possibly corresponds to TRBD2 (5 bases). This clonotype originated in a man younger than 35 who had mild COVID-19 (a few samples of this study predate the infection). Cell type and time point are not known. Input material: PBMCs or a T cell subset sorted from them (not recorded which). CDR3 protein: CASSFRLGGTDTQYF. Written as DNA, the CDR3 is TGTGCCAGCAGCTTTCGACTGGGAGGCACAGATACGCAGTATTTT.